This T cell receptor (beta chain) stems from a study of T cells in tuberculosis. Study in general: Sequenced TCRs come from CD1B-GMM tetramer-binding T cells.

The assay was immunoSEQ multiplex PCR, and TCRdb's table has in-frame clones only and misses some. The sample has 26,000 or so clones; 85% to 90% are singletons. The CDR3 sequence is 16 residues long. The V segment lost 4 bases and the J segment 4 bases; nucleotides outside the gene matches: 14. In germline, CDR1 is GTSNPN, CDR2 SVGIG (reference sequence). A remark on this clone: Its antigen is currently unknown.

Study outcomes and limitations: Smaller distances to GMM-specific TCRs suggested their expansion in active tuberculosis. The TCR-beta difference was not significant; alpha differences partly reflected length.

Each clinical donor contributed on average around 92,000 T cells from unsorted cryopreserved PBMC. The sample consisted of PBMCs. The rearrangement links TRBV30 to TRBJ2-5; 8 bases are a match to TRBD1. This TCR derives from a donor between 10 and 35 years old with latent tuberculosis or without tuberculosis infection. As DNA, the CDR3 is TGTGCCTGGACCTCCTCGGGGACTCAGGGGGCAGAGACCCAGTACTTC. Translating it yields CAWTSSGTQGAETQYF.